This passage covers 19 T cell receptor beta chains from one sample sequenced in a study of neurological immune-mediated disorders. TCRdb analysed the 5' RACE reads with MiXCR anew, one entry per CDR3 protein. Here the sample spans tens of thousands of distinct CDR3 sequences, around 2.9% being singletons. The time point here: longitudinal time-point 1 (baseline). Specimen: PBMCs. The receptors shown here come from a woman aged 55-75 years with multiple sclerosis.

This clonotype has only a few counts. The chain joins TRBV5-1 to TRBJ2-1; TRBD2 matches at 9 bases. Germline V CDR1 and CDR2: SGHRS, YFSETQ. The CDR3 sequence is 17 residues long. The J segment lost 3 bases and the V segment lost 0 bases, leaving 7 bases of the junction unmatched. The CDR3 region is CASSLGVAGVIYNEQFF. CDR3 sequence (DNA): TGCGCCAGCAGCTTGGGGGTAGCGGGGGTGATCTACAATGAGCAGTTCTTC.

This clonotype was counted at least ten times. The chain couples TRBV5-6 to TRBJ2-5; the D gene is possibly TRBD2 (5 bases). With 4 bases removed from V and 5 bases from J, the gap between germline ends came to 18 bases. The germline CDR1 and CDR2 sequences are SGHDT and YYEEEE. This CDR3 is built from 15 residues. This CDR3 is CASSRDLDARETQYF. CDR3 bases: TGTGCCAGCAGCCGGGATTTAGATGCGAGGGAGACCCAGTACTTC.

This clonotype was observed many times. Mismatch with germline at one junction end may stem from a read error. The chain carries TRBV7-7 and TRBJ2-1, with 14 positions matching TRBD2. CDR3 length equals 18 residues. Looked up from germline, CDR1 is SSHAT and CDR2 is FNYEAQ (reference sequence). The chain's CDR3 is CASSQTSGGAVSYNEQFF. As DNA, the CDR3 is TGTGCTAGCAGCCAGACTAGCGGGGGGGCAGTTTCCTACAATGAGCAGTTCTTC.

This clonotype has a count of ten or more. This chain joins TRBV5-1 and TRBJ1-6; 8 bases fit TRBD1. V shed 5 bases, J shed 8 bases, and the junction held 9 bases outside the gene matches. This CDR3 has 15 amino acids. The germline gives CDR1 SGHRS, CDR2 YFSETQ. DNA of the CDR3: TGCGCCAGCAGATCAGGGGGCCTCCTAGATTCACCCCTCCACTTT. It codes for CASRSGGLLDSPLHF.

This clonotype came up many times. CDR3 DNA sequence: TGTGCCAGCAGCTTAGAAGTGCGGGGGGGAGCTAATGAGCAGTTCTTC. It encodes CASSLEVRGGANEQFF. V and J are TRBV11-3 and TRBJ2-1; 9 nucleotides match TRBD2. The CDR3 covers 16 residues. V trimming: 0 bases; J trimming: 7 bases; junction bases outside the gene matches: 7. In germline, CDR1 is SGHNT, CDR2 YENEEA.

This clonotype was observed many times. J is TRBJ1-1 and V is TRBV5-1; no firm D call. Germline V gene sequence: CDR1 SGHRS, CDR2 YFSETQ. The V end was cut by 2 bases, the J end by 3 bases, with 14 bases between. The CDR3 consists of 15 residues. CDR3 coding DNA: TGCGCCAGCAGCTTAGGACCACGGGTCGACACTGAAGCTTTCTTT. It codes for CASSLGPRVDTEAFF.

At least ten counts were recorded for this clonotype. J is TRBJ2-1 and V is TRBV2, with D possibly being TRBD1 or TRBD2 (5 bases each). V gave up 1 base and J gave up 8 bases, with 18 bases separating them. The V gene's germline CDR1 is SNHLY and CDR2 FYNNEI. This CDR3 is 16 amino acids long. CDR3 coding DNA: TGTGCCAGCAGTGAAGTAGGGACGGTTATTACCGATGAGCAGTTCTTC. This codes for CASSEVGTVITDEQFF. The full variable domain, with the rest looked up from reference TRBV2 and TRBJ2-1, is EPEVTQTPSHQVTQMGQEVILRCVPISNHLYFYWYRQILGQKVEFLVSFYNNEISEKSEIFDDQFSVERPDGSNFTLKIRSTKLEDSAMYFCASSEVGTVITDEQFFGPGTRLTVL.

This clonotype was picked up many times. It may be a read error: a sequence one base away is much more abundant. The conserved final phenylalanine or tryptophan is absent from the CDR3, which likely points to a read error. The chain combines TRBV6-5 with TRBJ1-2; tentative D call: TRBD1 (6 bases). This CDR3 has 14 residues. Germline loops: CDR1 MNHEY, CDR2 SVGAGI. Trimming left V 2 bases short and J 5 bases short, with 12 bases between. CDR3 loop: CASSYSGQLYGYTC. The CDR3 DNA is TGTGCCAGCAGTTACAGTGGACAGCTATATGGCTACACCTGC.

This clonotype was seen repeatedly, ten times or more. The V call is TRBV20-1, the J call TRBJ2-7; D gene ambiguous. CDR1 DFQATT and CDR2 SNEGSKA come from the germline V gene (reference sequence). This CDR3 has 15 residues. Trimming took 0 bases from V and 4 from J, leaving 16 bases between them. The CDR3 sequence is CSARDLDGMSYEQYF. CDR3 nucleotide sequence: TGCAGTGCTAGAGATCTTGACGGAATGTCTTACGAGCAGTACTTC.

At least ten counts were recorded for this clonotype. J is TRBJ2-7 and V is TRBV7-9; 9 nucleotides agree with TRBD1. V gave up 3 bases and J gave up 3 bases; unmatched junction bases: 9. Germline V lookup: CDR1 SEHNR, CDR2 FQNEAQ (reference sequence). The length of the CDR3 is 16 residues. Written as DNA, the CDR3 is TGTGCCAGCAGCTTGGGACAGGGAATAGACAACTACGAGCAGTACTTC. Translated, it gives CASSLGQGIDNYEQYF.

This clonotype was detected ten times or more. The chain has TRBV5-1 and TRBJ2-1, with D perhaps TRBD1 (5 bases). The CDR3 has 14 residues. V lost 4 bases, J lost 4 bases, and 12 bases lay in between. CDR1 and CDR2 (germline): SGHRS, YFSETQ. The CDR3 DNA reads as TGCGCCAGCAGCGCGACGACAGTTTACAATGAGCAGTTCTTC. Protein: CASSATTVYNEQFF. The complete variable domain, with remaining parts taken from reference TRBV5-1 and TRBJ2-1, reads KAGVTQTPRYLIKTRGQQVTLSCSPISGHRSVSWYQQTPGQGLQFLFEYFSETQRNKGNFPGRFSGRQFSNSRSEMNVSTLELGDSALYLCASSATTVYNEQFFGPGTRLTVL.

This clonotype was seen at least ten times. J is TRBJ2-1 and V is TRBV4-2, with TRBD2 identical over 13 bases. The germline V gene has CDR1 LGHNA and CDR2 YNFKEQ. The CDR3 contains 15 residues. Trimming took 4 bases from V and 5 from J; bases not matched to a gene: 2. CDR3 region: CASSRGLAGDNEQFF. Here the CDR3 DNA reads TGTGCCAGCAGCCGCGGACTAGCGGGGGACAATGAGCAGTTCTTC.

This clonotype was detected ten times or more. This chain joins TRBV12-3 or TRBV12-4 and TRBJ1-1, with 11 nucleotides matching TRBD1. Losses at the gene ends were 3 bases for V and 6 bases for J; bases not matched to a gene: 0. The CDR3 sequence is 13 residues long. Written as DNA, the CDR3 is TGTGCCAGCAGTTTGGACAGGGGGCCTGAAGCTTTCTTT. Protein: CASSLDRGPEAFF.

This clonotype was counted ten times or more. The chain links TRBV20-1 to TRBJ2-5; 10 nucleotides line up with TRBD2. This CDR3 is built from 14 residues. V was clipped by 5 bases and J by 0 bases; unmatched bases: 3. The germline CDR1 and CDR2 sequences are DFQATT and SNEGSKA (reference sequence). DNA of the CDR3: TGCAGTGCTCATAGCGGGGGGTACCAAGAGACCCAGTACTTC. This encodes CSAHSGGYQETQYF.

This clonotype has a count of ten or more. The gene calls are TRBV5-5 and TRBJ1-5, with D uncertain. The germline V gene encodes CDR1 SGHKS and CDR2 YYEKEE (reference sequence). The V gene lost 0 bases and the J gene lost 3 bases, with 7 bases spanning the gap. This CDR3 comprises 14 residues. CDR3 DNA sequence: TGTGCCAGCAGCTTGGTTCATAACAATCAGCCCCAGCATTTT. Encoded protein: CASSLVHNNQPQHF. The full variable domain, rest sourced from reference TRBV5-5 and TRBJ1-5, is DAGVTQSPTHLIKTRGQQVTLRCSPISGHKSVSWYQQVLGQGPQFIFQYYEKEERGRGNFPDRFSARQFPNYSSELNVNALLLGDSALYLCASSLVHNNQPQHFGDGTRLSIL.

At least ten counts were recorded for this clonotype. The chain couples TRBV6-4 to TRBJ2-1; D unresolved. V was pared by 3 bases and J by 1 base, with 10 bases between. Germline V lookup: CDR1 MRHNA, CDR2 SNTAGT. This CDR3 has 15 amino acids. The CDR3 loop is CASSETGGSYNEQFF. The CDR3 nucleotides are TGTGCCAGCAGTGAGACGGGTGGGTCCTACAATGAGCAGTTCTTC.

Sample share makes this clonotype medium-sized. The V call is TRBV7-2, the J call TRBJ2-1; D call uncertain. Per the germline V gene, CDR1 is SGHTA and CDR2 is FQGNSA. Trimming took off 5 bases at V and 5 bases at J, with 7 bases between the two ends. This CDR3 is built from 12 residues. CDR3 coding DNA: TGTGCCAGCAGCGGAACAAACAATGAGCAGTTCTTC. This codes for CASSGTNNEQFF.

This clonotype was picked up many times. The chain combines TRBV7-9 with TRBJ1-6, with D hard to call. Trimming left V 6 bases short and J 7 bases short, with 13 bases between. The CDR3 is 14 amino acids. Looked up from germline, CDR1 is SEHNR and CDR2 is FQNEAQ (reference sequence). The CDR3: CASRSGRFNSPLHF. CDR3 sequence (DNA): TGTGCCAGCAGAAGCGGACGGTTCAATTCACCCCTCCACTTT.

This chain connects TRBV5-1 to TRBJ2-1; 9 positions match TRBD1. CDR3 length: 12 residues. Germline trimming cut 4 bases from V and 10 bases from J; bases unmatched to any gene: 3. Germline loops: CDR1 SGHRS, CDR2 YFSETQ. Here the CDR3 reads CASSVDRGEQFF. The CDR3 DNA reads TGCGCCAGCAGCGTGGACAGGGGCGAGCAGTTCTTC.